This TCR beta chain emerged from a study of blood T cell repertoires in COVID-19. Looked up from germline, CDR1 is PRHDT and CDR2 is FYEKMQ (reference sequence). The CDR3 is made up of 14 amino acids. With 3 bases removed from V and 0 bases from J, the gap between germline ends came to 9 bases. In the original workflow: The assay estimated nucleated cells by amplifying reference gene primers. Data came from immunoSEQ multiplex PCR; TCRdb stores just in-frame clones and leaves some out. Clone size and the V and J calls come from that table; the DNA yielded D and trimming. The table lists around 68,000 clones, 80% to 90% of them singletons.

The clonotype was recovered from a man in his fifties or sixties with active COVID-19. This chain links TRBV13 with TRBJ2-7; no firm D call. The sequenced sample consisted of peripheral blood. This chain's CDR3 is CASSFGLSSYEQYF. The CDR3 nucleotides are TGTGCCAGCAGCTTCGGGTTGAGCTCCTACGAGCAGTACTTC. The variable domain in full, with the rest retrieved from reference TRBV13 and TRBJ2-7, is AAGVIQSPRHLIKEKRETATLKCYPIPRHDTVYWYQQGPGQDPQFLISFYEKMQSDKGSIPDRFSAQQFSDYHSELNMSSLELGDSALYFCASSFGLSSYEQYFGPGTRLTVT.